Presented here are 18 T cell receptor beta chains from one specimen sequenced in a study of T cells in Graves' hyperthyroidism and ophthalmopathy. Researchers amplified the TCR beta CDR3 regions from RNA transcripts. HTBI primers were employed in a first-round RT-PCR of the TCR CDR3. In TCRdb, the multiplex PCR reads were re-called with MiXCR into one record per CDR3 protein. Of some 500,000 distinct CDR3 sequences listed, approximately 24% are singletons. The material sequenced was blood. The receptor source for this set is a woman in her thirties with Graves' ophthalmopathy.

This clonotype appeared many times. V usage is TRBV10-1 and J usage is TRBJ2-5; the D is unclear. Germline-derived CDR1 and CDR2 are WNHNN and SYGVQD (reference sequence). V lost 3 bases, J lost 2 bases, and 7 bases lay in between. The CDR3 loop spans 13 amino acids. The CDR3 sequence: CASSDGQQETQYF. The DNA of the CDR3 is TGCGCCAGCAGTGACGGGCAGCAAGAGACCCAGTACTTC.

This clonotype was found once. A much larger clone is a single base away; this may be a read error. The chain carries TRBV11-2 and TRBJ2-4; a possible D gene is TRBD2 (6 bases). From germline, CDR1 is SGHAT and CDR2 FQNNGV. The CDR3 runs 19 residues. CDR3: CASSIVHTGRLLAKNIKYF. For the CDR3, the DNA is TGTGCCAGCAGCATAGTCCATACCGGCAGGCTACTAGCCAAAAACATTAAGTACTTC.

The chain combines TRBV25-1 with TRBJ2-5; 7 positions match TRBD2. Unmatched junction bases numbered 4, after V lost 7 bases and J lost 5 bases. The CDR3 contains 12 residues. Germline CDR1 is MGHDK and CDR2 is SYGVNS. The CDR3 DNA reads TGTGCCAGCACGTCGCGGGGGGAGACCCAGTACTTC. It yields the protein CASTSRGETQYF.

The CDR3 bases are TGTGCCAGCAGCTCAGACAGCCAGGGCCCTTACGAGCAGTACTTC. Translating gives CASSSDSQGPYEQYF. The chain uses TRBV11-2 and TRBJ2-7, with D possibly matching TRBD1 (5 bases). The CDR3 sequence is 15 residues long. V lost 4 bases and J 4 bases, leaving 17 bases between the germline ends. Germline loops: CDR1 SGHAT, CDR2 FQNNGV.

Only a few counts were recorded for this clonotype. The rearrangement joins TRBV20-1 to TRBJ2-5; D not resolved. The CDR3 sequence is 10 residues long. Germline CDR1 reads DFQATT; CDR2 reads SNEGSKA (reference sequence). The V end was cut by 8 bases, the J end by 3 bases, with 7 bases between. CDR3 sequence reads: CSPGEETQYF. The CDR3 DNA is TGCAGTCCCGGTGAAGAGACCCAGTACTTC.

The genes are TRBV6-1 and TRBJ2-7; possibly TRBD2 for D (5 bases). V lost 7 bases and J lost 4, with 11 bases in between. The CDR3 runs 12 residues. Germline CDR1 and CDR2: MNHNS and SASEGT. CDR3 nucleotide sequence: TGTGCCAGCAAGACAAGGACTTACGAGCAGTACTTC. It is translated as CASKTRTYEQYF.

This clonotype was counted many times. The genes are TRBV28 and TRBJ1-2, with 10 bases that match TRBD1. The trim removed 5 bases at V and 6 bases at J, leaving 3 bases unmatched. This CDR3 is 13 amino acids long. Germline V gene sequence: CDR1 MDHEN, CDR2 SYDVKM. The CDR3 protein is CASSAGQGHGYTF. CDR3 bases: TGTGCCAGCAGTGCGGGACAGGGGCATGGCTACACCTTC.

J is TRBJ2-7 and V is TRBV7-9, with 7 bases lining up with TRBD2. From germline, CDR1 is SEHNR and CDR2 FQNEAQ (reference sequence). V lost 9 bases to trimming and J lost 3 bases; unmatched junction nucleotides: 8. This CDR3 region has 13 residues. CDR3 nucleotides: TGTGCCAGTAAGGAGAGCGGGAACTACGAGCAGTACTTC. Its translation is CASKESGNYEQYF.

The rearrangement joins TRBV9 to TRBJ2-7; no definite D call. The CDR3 consists of 13 residues. V dropped 1 base and J dropped 2 bases, with 7 bases sitting between them. Germline V gene sequence: CDR1 SGDLS, CDR2 YYNGEE. The CDR3 sequence: CASSVRETYEQYF. CDR3 bases: TGTGCCAGCAGCGTAAGAGAGACCTACGAGCAGTACTTC. Drawing the rest from reference TRBV9 and TRBJ2-7, the complete variable domain is DSGVTQTPKHLITATGQRVTLRCSPRSGDLSVYWYQQSLDQGLQFLIQYYNGEERAKGNILERFSAQQFPDLHSELNLSSLELGDSALYFCASSVRETYEQYFGPGTRLTVT.

A remark on this clonotype: One junction end does not reproduce the germline sequence, and a read error may be involved. The gene calls are TRBV6-2 or TRBV6-3 and TRBJ1-2, with TRBD1 identical over 7 bases. CDR1 is MNHEY, CDR2 SVGEGT, per germline. The CDR3 is 14 residues long. The CDR3 loop is CASSGQVDHYGYTF. CDR3 in DNA: TGTGCCAGCAGTGGACAGGTGGACCACTATGGTTACACCTTC.

This clonotype was counted at least ten times. The gene calls are TRBV5-6 and TRBJ1-2, with D unresolved. The V gene's germline CDR1 is SGHDT and CDR2 YYEEEE. V was cut by 1 base and J by 5 bases, with 15 bases left in between. This CDR3 spans 15 amino acids. CDR3 DNA: TGTGCCAGCAGCTTGAATCGAGGTTTTGAATATGGCTACACCTTC. It codes for CASSLNRGFEYGYTF.

The sample holds many counts of this clonotype. The V and J genes are TRBV6-2 or TRBV6-3 and TRBJ1-1; D gene unclear. The CDR3 spans 12 residues. The ends were cut back, 2 bases at V and 11 bases at J, with 12 bases in the middle. Germline CDR1 is MNHEY and CDR2 is SVGEGT. The CDR3 DNA reads as TGTGCCAGCAGTTACCCCGGGAGATGGGCTTTCTTT. It specifies CASSYPGRWAFF.

This clonotype was observed many times. The chain couples TRBV6-2 or TRBV6-3 to TRBJ2-7, with D possibly matching TRBD2 (5 bases). The CDR3 consists of 15 residues. V was cut by 7 bases and J by 2 bases, with 18 bases left in between. Germline CDR1 MNHEY, CDR2 SVGEGT. CDR3 DNA: TGTGCCAGCACCTCGAGGGTGAGCGGAACCTACGAGCAGTACTTC. Its protein product is CASTSRVSGTYEQYF.

This clonotype occurred many times. This chain connects TRBV11-3 to TRBJ2-7; no definite D call. Between the trimmed V and J ends, which lost 2 bases and 0 bases, there was a span of 17 bases. The CDR3 extends over 17 amino acids. Germline loops: CDR1 SGHNT, CDR2 YENEEA. The chain's CDR3 is CASSLKRTVTSSYEQYF. The CDR3 coding sequence is TGTGCCAGCAGCTTAAAGAGAACAGTGACGAGCTCCTACGAGCAGTACTTC.

V is TRBV9 and J is TRBJ1-1; 11 nucleotides agree with TRBD1. Germline trimming cut 5 bases from V and 10 bases from J; bases unmatched to any gene: 16. Germline V gene data show CDR1 as SGDLS and CDR2 as YYNGEE. The CDR3 spans 16 residues. The CDR3 DNA reads TGTGCCAGCAGTACCGGACAGGGGGCGGAAGGGCTGGGAGCTTTCTTT. Translated: CASSTGQGAEGLGAFF.

In this sample, this clonotype turned up many times. This chain joins TRBV29-1 and TRBJ1-1, with D hard to call. Germline V gene data show CDR1 as SQVTM and CDR2 as ANQGSEA. V lost 4 bases to trimming and J lost 5 bases, with 11 bases between them. The CDR3 covers 12 residues. CDR3 sequence: CSVGPGDTEAFF. The CDR3 nucleotides are TGCAGCGTTGGACCCGGGGATACTGAAGCTTTCTTT.

This clonotype has ten or more counts. J is TRBJ2-5 and V is TRBV11-3; 7 nucleotides align to TRBD2. Trimming cost V 5 bases and J 2 bases; bases outside gene matches: 8. CDR1 and CDR2 (germline): SGHNT, YENEEA. The CDR3 spans 15 residues. CDR3 nucleotide sequence: TGTGCCAGCAGCGCTCGGACTAGTAGTCAAGAGACCCAGTACTTC. This gives the protein CASSARTSSQETQYF.

In its sample, this clonotype was seen many times. Since a much larger clone is just one base distant, this may be a read error. This chain uses TRBV6-5 with TRBJ1-2; 7 nucleotides line up with TRBD1. CDR3 length: 13 amino acids. CDR1 and CDR2 (germline): MNHEY, SVGAGI. The V segment lost 6 bases and the J segment 3 bases; nucleotides outside the gene matches: 4. The CDR3: CASSFTGDYGYTF. In nucleotides, the CDR3 is TGTGCCAGCAGCTTCACAGGGGACTATGGCTACACCTTC.